This T cell receptor beta chain appears in the sequencing data of a study of blood T cells in healthy people across ages. The study, taken as a whole, reports: Total diversity from one million sequenced T cells was likely underestimated.

The CDR3 has 13 residues. Trimming removed 5 bases from V and 0 bases from J, with 10 bases in between. Germline lookup yields CDR1 SQVTM and CDR2 ANQGSEA. A J-beta primer mix and a sample-barcoded 5' primer were used in a second PCR of roughly 7 to 12 cycles. TCRdb recomputed calls from the 5' RACE reads with MiXCR, one row per CDR3 protein. The sample lists 1.2 million to 1.5 million distinct CDR3 sequences; approximately 59% were seen once. Regarding this clonotype: Its antigen is still unknown.

Isolated PBMCs totaled at least 7 million in each sample. RNA extraction gave at least 5 micrograms of total RNA per sample. The chain couples TRBV29-1 to TRBJ1-2; no reliable D call. The source is a man aged 18 to 30 in good health. Sequencing was carried out using blood. Here the CDR3 DNA reads TGCAGCGTTAAAGGTCGGGCTAACTATGGCTACACCTTC. It codes for CSVKGRANYGYTF. The full variable domain, rest sourced from reference TRBV29-1 and TRBJ1-2, is SAVISQKPSRDICQRGTSLTIQCQVDSQVTMMFWYRQQPGQSLTLIATANQGSEATYESGFVIDKFPISRPNLTFSTLTVSNMSPEDSSIYLCSVKGRANYGYTFGSGTRLTVV.